This passage covers 5 T cell receptor beta chains from one sample sequenced in a study of cytomegalovirus exposure and HLA in healthy donors. A multiplex PCR was run with 60 Vbeta primers and 13 Jbeta primers. Repertoires were generated with immunoSEQ multiplex PCR, while TCRdb's copy carries only in-frame clones and drops some. The data contain about 210,000 clones, roughly 82% of them seen just once; the ten biggest clones take up roughly 6%. Sequenced input: PBMCs. Receptors were obtained from a man aged 40-49 years in good health and CMV-seropositive.

In its sample, this clone was seen once. The chain employs TRBV18 and TRBJ1-2; 9 bases agree with TRBD1. Germline V gives CDR1 KGHSH, CDR2 LQKENI. The CDR3 has 11 amino acids. V gave up 4 bases and J gave up 10 bases; unmatched junction bases: 1. CDR3 amino acids: CASSRDRDYTF. CDR3 coding DNA: TGTGCCAGCTCACGGGACAGGGACTACACCTTC. Full variable domain (missing parts from reference TRBV18 and TRBJ1-2): NAGVMQNPRHLVRRRGQEARLRCSPMKGHSHVYWYRQLPEEGLKFMVYLQKENIIDESGMPKERFSAEFPKEGPSILRIQQVVRGDSAAYFCASSRDRDYTFGSGTRLTVV.

This clone has a single count. The J gene is TRBJ2-5, the V gene TRBV29-1; 10 bases are shared with TRBD1. Trimming took 4 bases from V and 2 from J; bases not matched to a gene: 7. Germline loops: CDR1 SQVTM, CDR2 ANQGSEA. The CDR3 consists of 15 residues. The CDR3 DNA reads TGCAGCGTTGTTTGGGGACAGGGGAATCAAGAGACCCAGTACTTC. Protein sequence: CSVVWGQGNQETQYF.

This chain joins TRBV5-4 and TRBJ2-7; D is undetermined. This CDR3 has 11 amino acids. Germline CDR1 is SGHNT and CDR2 is YYREEE (reference sequence). Between the trimmed V and J ends, which lost 3 bases and 3 bases, there was a span of 4 bases. CDR3 DNA: TGTGCCAGCAGCTCCTACTACGAGCAGTACTTC. Translated: CASSSYYEQYF.

The chain is built from TRBV27 and TRBJ2-7; TRBD2 is a possible D gene (6 bases). With 6 bases removed from V and 12 bases from J, the gap between germline ends came to 21 bases. The CDR3 runs 13 residues. From germline, CDR1 is MNHEY and CDR2 SMNVEV (reference sequence). The CDR3 region has the DNA TGTGCCAGCAGCTTAGGAGCGGGTGGGGTGGTGTACTTC. Translation: CASSLGAGGVVYF.

This rearrangement joins TRBV21-1 to TRBJ2-7; the DNA was not compared with TRBD2, the D call given in the table. TRBV21-1 is a recognized pseudogene. The CDR3 totals 22 residues. CDR3: CASSKALLPRTRRLASSYEQYF. CDR3 nucleotides: TGTGCCAGCAGCAAAGCGCTTCTTCCAAGGACAAGAAGACTAGCCAGCTCCTACGAGCAGTACTTC.